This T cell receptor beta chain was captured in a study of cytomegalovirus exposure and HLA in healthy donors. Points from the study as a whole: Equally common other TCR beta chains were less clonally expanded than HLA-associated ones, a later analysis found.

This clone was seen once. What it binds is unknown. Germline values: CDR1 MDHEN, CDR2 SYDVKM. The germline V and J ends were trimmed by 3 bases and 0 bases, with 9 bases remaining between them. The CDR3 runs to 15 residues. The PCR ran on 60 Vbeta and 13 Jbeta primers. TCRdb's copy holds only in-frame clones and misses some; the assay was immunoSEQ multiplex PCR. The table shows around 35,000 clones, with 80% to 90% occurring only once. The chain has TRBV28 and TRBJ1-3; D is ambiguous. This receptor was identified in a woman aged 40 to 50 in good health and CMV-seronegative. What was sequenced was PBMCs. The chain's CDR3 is CASSLPVPSGNTIYF. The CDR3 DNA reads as TGTGCCAGCAGTTTGCCGGTTCCCTCTGGAAACACCATATATTTT.